The rows below give T cell receptor beta chains drawn from one sample of a study of type 1 and type 2 diabetes patients. MiXCR, run by TCRdb on the multiplex PCR reads, gives a single entry per CDR3 protein. This repertoire shows 280,000 or so distinct CDR3 sequences, 40% to 50% found once; its top ten account for roughly an eighth. The sequencing sample was made of peripheral blood mononuclear cells (PBMCs). The receptors come from a man in his late teens or twenties with type 2 diabetes. Each CDR3 is given with its conserved first and last residue. A D gene is named only where the DNA matches it firmly. Where a row states a size, it is once, few, many or the class of an expanded clone; other rows omit it.

d_gene	abundance	v_gene	j_gene	CDR3aa	CDR3nt
-	-	TRBV29-1	TRBJ1-2	CSVLGSGNYGYTF	TGCAGCGTTCTAGGGAGCGGGAACTATGGCTACACCTTC
TRBD2	-	TRBV6-5	TRBJ2-2	CASKGKRGNTGELFF	TGTGCCAGCAAGGGGAAGCGGGGGAACACCGGGGAGCTGTTTTTT
-	-	TRBV27	TRBJ1-6	CASSTPRVGNSPLHF	TGTGCCAGCAGTACCCCGAGGGTAGGAAATTCACCCCTCCACTTT
-	-	TRBV13	TRBJ2-5	CASSPGYGGTETQYF	TGTGCCAGCAGCCCGGGGTACGGGGGCACGGAGACCCAGTACTTC
-	many	TRBV30	TRBJ2-2	CAWTGTAIGELFF	TGTGCCTGGACCGGGACGGCCATAGGGGAGCTGTTTTTT
-	-	TRBV7-8	TRBJ2-3	CASSPDPGLPDTQYF	TGTGCCAGCAGCCCCGACCCGGGATTGCCAGATACGCAGTATTTT
TRBD1	-	TRBV19	TRBJ1-5	CASSMIGTVLNQPQHF	TGTGCCAGTAGTATGATAGGGACAGTTCTCAATCAGCCCCAGCATTTT
-	-	TRBV27	TRBJ2-1	CASSSILNEQFF	TGTGCCAGCAGTTCAATCCTGAATGAGCAGTTCTTC
-	-	TRBV6-2/TRBV6-3	TRBJ2-7	CASSYEGPPYEQYF	TGTGCCAGCAGTTACGAGGGACCCCCCTACGAGCAGTACTTC
-	-	TRBV13	TRBJ1-2	CASSSSRPNYGYTF	TGTGCCAGCAGCTCGAGTAGGCCTAACTATGGCTACACCTTC
-	-	TRBV7-9	TRBJ1-1	CACRPRDTEAFF	TGTGCCTGCAGGCCCAGGGACACTGAAGCTTTCTTT
TRBD1	-	TRBV27	TRBJ1-1	CASSVNRGRRTEAFF	TGTGCCAGCAGTGTAAACAGGGGGCGCCGGACTGAAGCTTTCTTT
-	-	TRBV7-9	TRBJ1-5	CASNFEPKWLWQPQHF	TGTGCCAGCAACTTCGAACCGAAGTGGTTATGGCAGCCCCAGCATTTT
TRBD1	-	TRBV27	TRBJ1-4	CASSQGTGGEKLFF	TGTGCCAGCAGCCAAGGGACAGGGGGTGAAAAACTGTTTTTT
-	-	TRBV27	TRBJ2-1	CASSYAYNEQFF	TGTGCCAGCAGTTACGCTTACAATGAGCAGTTCTTC
-	many	TRBV15	TRBJ1-2	CATSRDRAVGSGYTF	TGTGCCACCAGCAGAGATAGGGCAGTCGGCTCGGGCTACACCTTC
-	once	TRBV2	TRBJ1-1	CASSELPGLNTEAFF	TGTGCCAGCAGTGAACTGCCAGGGTTGAACACTGAAGCTTTCTTT
TRBD1	-	TRBV6-6	TRBJ1-6	CASSQDRDNSPLHF	TGTGCCAGCAGTCAGGACAGGGATAATTCACCCCTCCACTTT
-	-	TRBV13	TRBJ1-1	CASSVDPGRSEAFF	TGTGCCAGCAGCGTAGATCCGGGACGCTCTGAAGCTTTCTTT
-	-	TRBV2	TRBJ2-7	CASSLRHSSYEQYF	TGTGCCAGCAGTTTAAGGCATAGCTCCTACGAGCAGTACTTC
-	-	TRBV10-2	TRBJ2-3	CASSELRRTDTQYF	TGCGCCAGCAGTGAGTTAAGGCGCACAGATACGCAGTATTTT
-	-	TRBV7-3	TRBJ1-1	CASSQAVPGPREAAFF	TGCGCCAGCAGCCAAGCCGTGCCGGGACCGCGGGAGGCAGCTTTCTTT
TRBD2	-	TRBV7-9	TRBJ2-5	CAISGNSGEETQYF	TGTGCCATCAGTGGGAATAGCGGGGAGGAGACCCAGTACTTC
-	few	TRBV2	TRBJ2-5	CASRSQGRGETQYF	TGTGCCAGCAGAAGTCAGGGAAGGGGAGAGACCCAGTACTTC
-	-	TRBV6-6	TRBJ1-2	CASRRNSGHGYTF	TGTGCCAGCAGACGAAACAGCGGCCATGGCTACACCTTC
-	few	TRBV12-3/TRBV12-4	TRBJ1-2	CASSEQDVAGYTF	TGTGCCAGCAGTGAACAGGACGTGGCTGGCTACACCTTC
-	-	TRBV6-2/TRBV6-3	TRBJ2-7	CASSGLRLDTSYEQYF	TGTGCCAGCAGTGGCCTAAGGCTAGATACCTCCTACGAGCAGTACTTC
TRBD1	-	TRBV7-2	TRBJ2-5	CASSRQGYQETQYF	TGTGCCAGCAGCAGACAGGGGTACCAAGAGACCCAGTACTTC
-	-	TRBV10-3	TRBJ1-2	CAIKAGDLYGYTF	TGTGCCATCAAAGCAGGGGACCTCTATGGCTACACCTTC
-	-	TRBV9	TRBJ2-7	CASSVDEDHTYEQYF	TGTGCCAGCAGCGTAGACGAGGACCATACCTACGAGCAGTACTTC
-	-	TRBV27	TRBJ2-3	CASSPLQGRTSDTQYF	TGTGCCAGCAGCCCCTTACAGGGACGAACATCAGATACGCAGTATTTT
-	-	TRBV30	TRBJ1-4	CAWRNRESSVKLFF	TGTGCCTGGAGGAACAGGGAGAGCTCCGTAAAACTGTTTTTT
TRBD1	few	TRBV28	TRBJ2-7	CASRWTGNYEQYF	TGTGCCAGCAGATGGACAGGAAACTACGAGCAGTACTTC
-	-	TRBV2	TRBJ1-4	CASSELSPGTNEKLFF	TGTGCCAGCAGTGAACTCTCGCCGGGGACTAATGAAAAACTGTTTTTT
TRBD1	-	TRBV7-2	TRBJ1-1	CASSLDRGPTEAFF	TGTGCCAGCAGCTTAGACAGGGGGCCCACTGAAGCTTTCTTT
TRBD1	few	TRBV19	TRBJ1-2	CASSTGQGGYTF	TGTGCCAGTAGTACAGGACAGGGTGGCTACACCTTC
-	-	TRBV7-3	TRBJ1-5	CASSLTSSQPQHF	TGTGCCAGCAGCTTAACATCGTCCCAGCCCCAGCATTTT
-	-	TRBV2	TRBJ2-3	CASSGWGRSTDTQYF	TGTGCCAGCAGTGGCTGGGGCCGTAGCACAGATACGCAGTATTTT
-	many	TRBV7-2	TRBJ1-1	CASSVRFLNTEAFF	TGTGCCAGCAGCGTTAGGTTCCTGAACACTGAAGCTTTCTTT
TRBD2	-	TRBV4-1	TRBJ2-7	CASSHLAGGQVEQYF	TGCGCCAGCAGCCACCTAGCGGGAGGGCAGGTCGAGCAGTACTTC